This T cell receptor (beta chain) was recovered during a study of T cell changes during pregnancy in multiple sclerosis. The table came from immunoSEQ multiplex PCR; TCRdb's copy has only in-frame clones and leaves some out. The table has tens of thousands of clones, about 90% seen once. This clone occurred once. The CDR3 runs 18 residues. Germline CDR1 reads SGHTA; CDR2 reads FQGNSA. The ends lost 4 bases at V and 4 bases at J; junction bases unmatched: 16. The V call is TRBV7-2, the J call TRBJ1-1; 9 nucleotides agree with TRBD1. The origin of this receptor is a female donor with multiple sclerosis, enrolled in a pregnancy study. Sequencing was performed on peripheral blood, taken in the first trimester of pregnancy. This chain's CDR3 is CASSSLDRGASSFTEAFF. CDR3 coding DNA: TGTGCCAGCAGCTCTCTGGACAGGGGCGCTAGTTCATTCACTGAAGCTTTCTTT.